This T cell receptor beta chain emerged from a study of T cell responses to AZD1222 COVID-19 vaccine. Study context: The analysis combined second doses at about 4 or about 12 weeks.

The method was immunoSEQ multiplex PCR; TCRdb's version includes in-frame clones alone and lacks a portion of them. The data contain 120,000 to 150,000 clones, over 75% of them singletons. CDR3 length equals 12 residues. Germline CDR1 reads SGHNT; CDR2 reads YENEEA. V dropped 3 bases and J dropped 2 bases, with 4 bases sitting between them. Notes on the study in general: Increases in Spike-specific TCR breadth and depth were seen after two AZD1222 doses. Recipients of AZD1222 seropositive at baseline numbered only 6 or 7.

To note about this clone: Its antigen is not identified.

The source of this sequence is an adult in good health. V and J are TRBV11-3 and TRBJ2-5, with no clear D. The sample consisted of peripheral blood, taken on day 0 of AZD1222 vaccination. CDR3: CASSFNQETQYF. The CDR3 region has the DNA TGTGCCAGCAGCTTCAATCAAGAGACCCAGTACTTC. Full variable domain (outside the CDR3, taken from reference TRBV11-3 and TRBJ2-5): EAGVVQSPRYKIIEKKQPVAFWCNPISGHNTLYWYLQNLGQGPELLIRYENEEAVDDSQLPKDRFSAERLKGVDSTLKIQPAELGDSAVYLCASSFNQETQYFGPGTRLLVL.